These 12 T cell receptor beta chains came from one sample sequenced in a study of T cell responses to AZD1222 COVID-19 vaccine. Method: immunoSEQ multiplex PCR; TCRdb's copy keeps in-frame clones and lacks some. Here the sample spans around 130,000 clones, about 90% being singletons. The sample here was peripheral blood, taken 28 days after the second dose of the MenACWY control vaccine. The receptor set was obtained from an adult who received the MenACWY meningococcal vaccine as a control.

CDR3 amino acids: CASSSTRGNPEKLFF. The CDR3 DNA follows: TGTGCCAGCAGTTCGACCAGGGGAAACCCAGAAAAACTGTTTTTT. This chain uses TRBV28 with TRBJ1-4; D perhaps matches TRBD1 (6 bases). From germline, CDR1 is MDHEN and CDR2 SYDVKM. The V and J ends lost 4 bases and 8 bases respectively, with 17 bases between them. The CDR3 length is 15 residues.

A word on this clone: Sequence at one end of the junction differs from germline and may be a read error. The V gene is TRBV11-2, the J gene TRBJ2-7; TRBD1 agrees at 9 bases. This CDR3 has 13 residues. Germline loops: CDR1 SGHAT, CDR2 FQNNGV. The CDR3, as DNA: TGTGCCAGCACCTTAGGGGGACAGGGCGAGCAGTACTTC. This encodes CASTLGGQGEQYF.

The rearrangement links TRBV9 to TRBJ2-1; 12 nucleotides agree with TRBD2. CDR1 SGDLS and CDR2 YYNGEE come from the germline V gene. CDR3 length: 16 residues. With 0 bases clipped from V and 8 bases from J, the junction kept 6 bases outside the gene matches. CDR3 residues: CASSVGLAGVLDEQFF. Here the CDR3 DNA reads TGTGCCAGCAGCGTAGGACTAGCGGGAGTACTGGATGAGCAGTTCTTC.

This sequence joins TRBV19 and TRBJ2-1; 12 bases fit TRBD2. This CDR3 is built from 18 residues. In germline, CDR1 is LNHDA, CDR2 SQIVND (reference sequence). V was pared by 1 base and J by 7 bases, with 11 bases of the junction left unmatched. CDR3 sequence: CASSIVGTGTSGLNEQFF. The CDR3 nucleotides are TGTGCCAGTAGTATAGTTGGAACCGGGACTAGCGGGTTAAATGAGCAGTTCTTC.

The chain has TRBV27 and TRBJ2-7, with TRBD2 matching 13 bases. The V gene end was trimmed by 6 bases and the J gene end by 3 bases; junction bases not matched to a gene: 5. Germline CDR1 MNHEY, CDR2 SMNVEV (reference sequence). This CDR3 region has 15 residues. CDR3 protein: CASRPGLAGNYEQYF. CDR3 in DNA: TGTGCCAGCAGGCCGGGACTAGCGGGGAACTACGAGCAGTACTTC.

This chain connects TRBV29-1 to TRBJ2-1; D is undetermined. The ends were cut back, 3 bases at V and 4 bases at J, with 13 bases in the middle. Germline values: CDR1 SQVTM, CDR2 ANQGSEA. The CDR3 is 14 residues long. Written as DNA, the CDR3 is TGCAGCGTTGAGGTGGGCGGTGAATACAATGAGCAGTTCTTC. Translating it yields CSVEVGGEYNEQFF.

This rearrangement joins TRBV7-9 to TRBJ2-7; 9 bases agree with TRBD1. The CDR3 extends over 14 amino acids. The junction had 7 bases not matched to a gene; V was cut back by 4 bases and J by 6 bases. The germline CDR1 and CDR2 sequences are SEHNR and FQNEAQ (reference sequence). CDR3 nucleotides: TGTGCCAGCAGCTCATTAACAGGGGGCTCCGAGCAGTACTTC. Translation gives CASSSLTGGSEQYF.

This clone was detected once. The V and J genes are TRBV9 and TRBJ2-1; 10 nucleotides align to TRBD2. This CDR3 spans 17 amino acids. Germline V gene lookup returns CDR1 SGDLS and CDR2 YYNGEE. Unmatched junction bases numbered 10, after V lost 0 bases and J lost 7 bases. CDR3 DNA sequence: TGTGCCAGCAGCGTAGAATTGTCTAGCGGGAGAGAGAATGAGCAGTTCTTC. As protein: CASSVELSSGRENEQFF.

V is TRBV30 and J is TRBJ2-5, with unresolved D. With 4 bases removed from V and 2 bases from J, the gap between germline ends came to 8 bases. Germline V gene data show CDR1 as GTSNPN and CDR2 as SVGIG (reference sequence). The CDR3 totals 12 residues. The DNA of the CDR3 is TGTGCCTGGATAGGCAGGCAAGAGACCCAGTACTTC. The encoded protein is CAWIGRQETQYF. Full variable domain (missing parts from reference TRBV30 and TRBJ2-5): SQTIHQWPATLVQPVGSPLSLECTVEGTSNPNLYWYRQAAGRGLQLLFYSVGIGQISSEVPQNLSASRPQDRQFILSSKKLLLSDSGFYLCAWIGRQETQYFGPGTRLLVL.

This rearrangement joins TRBV7-2 to TRBJ1-5; D remains ambiguous. This CDR3 comprises 15 residues. V dropped 3 bases and J dropped 2 bases, with 11 bases sitting between them. Germline CDR1 SGHTA, CDR2 FQGNSA. For the CDR3, the DNA is TGTGCCAGCAGCTTCGAGGGAACTGGCAATCAGCCCCAGCATTTT. It is translated as CASSFEGTGNQPQHF.

This chain connects TRBV2 to TRBJ2-3; perhaps TRBD2 as D (5 bases). Germline loops: CDR1 SNHLY, CDR2 FYNNEI. With 6 bases removed from V and 3 bases from J, the gap between germline ends came to 10 bases. The CDR3 is 13 residues long. The CDR3 DNA reads as TGTGCCAGCAGAGAGCGGCAGACAGATACGCAGTATTTT. Its protein is CASRERQTDTQYF.

The chain recombines TRBV27 with TRBJ1-2; 8 positions match TRBD1. V lost 7 bases and J lost 3; bases outside the gene matches: 10. The CDR3 has 15 amino acids. CDR1 and CDR2 from the germline V gene are MNHEY and SMNVEV (reference sequence). CDR3 protein: CASKKDRALDYGYTF. The CDR3 nucleotides are TGTGCCAGCAAAAAGGACAGGGCCTTGGACTATGGCTACACCTTC.